This is a list of T cell receptor beta chains from one sample in a study of blood T cell repertoires in COVID-19. Sequencing was performed with immunoSEQ multiplex PCR; in TCRdb, only in-frame clones are kept and a portion is missing. The data hold 200,000 to 300,000 clones, with 87% observed a single time. Material for sequencing was peripheral blood. Every receptor here comes from a woman aged 40-49 years who had recovered from COVID-19. CDR3s include the opening cysteine and the closing phenylalanine or tryptophan. Fields, in order: J gene, V gene, D gene, CDR3 length, clone size, CDR3 protein, CDR3 DNA. The D gene is left open where the match is weak. Rows give clone size only sometimes, using once, few, many, or a class for an expanded clone.

J gene: TRBJ2-7; V gene: TRBV5-4; D gene: TRBD1; CDR3 length: 15; clone size: -; CDR3 protein: CASSRTIQGTYEQYF; CDR3 DNA: TGTGCCAGCAGCCGAACAATACAGGGGACCTACGAGCAGTACTTC
J gene: TRBJ1-6; V gene: TRBV6-1; D gene: TRBD1; CDR3 length: 17; clone size: -; CDR3 protein: CASSEAWVGRGDSPLHF; CDR3 DNA: TGTGCCAGCAGTGAAGCGTGGGTGGGCAGGGGGGATTCACCCCTCCACTTT
J gene: TRBJ1-1; V gene: TRBV7-8; D gene: TRBD1; CDR3 length: 14; clone size: many; CDR3 protein: CASSSGQGNTEAFF; CDR3 DNA: TGTGCCAGCAGCTCGGGACAGGGGAACACTGAAGCTTTCTTT
J gene: TRBJ1-4; V gene: TRBV11-2; D gene: TRBD1; CDR3 length: 17; clone size: -; CDR3 protein: CASSRGGAGGYNEKLFF; CDR3 DNA: TGTGCCAGCAGCCGGGGTGGGGCAGGGGGATATAATGAAAAACTGTTTTTT
J gene: TRBJ2-5; V gene: TRBV2; D gene: -; CDR3 length: 14; clone size: -; CDR3 protein: CASSPTLLGETQYF; CDR3 DNA: TGTGCCAGCAGTCCTACCCTACTTGGAGAGACCCAGTACTTC
J gene: TRBJ1-1; V gene: TRBV5-1; D gene: TRBD1; CDR3 length: 14; clone size: -; CDR3 protein: CASSFGQGYTEAFF; CDR3 DNA: TGCGCCAGCAGCTTCGGACAGGGGTACACTGAAGCTTTCTTT
J gene: TRBJ2-7; V gene: TRBV10-3; D gene: TRBD1; CDR3 length: 14; clone size: -; CDR3 protein: CAISGGQGVYEQYF; CDR3 DNA: TGTGCCATCAGTGGGGGACAGGGGGTATACGAGCAGTACTTC
J gene: TRBJ1-5; V gene: TRBV11-1; D gene: TRBD1; CDR3 length: 15; clone size: few; CDR3 protein: CASSPGQGSNQPQHF; CDR3 DNA: TGTGCCAGCAGCCCAGGACAGGGGAGCAATCAGCCCCAGCATTTT
J gene: TRBJ1-6; V gene: TRBV11-3; D gene: TRBD1; CDR3 length: 13; clone size: -; CDR3 protein: CASSLEAGGAIHF; CDR3 DNA: TGTGCCAGCAGCTTAGAAGCAGGGGGCGCGATCCACTTT
J gene: TRBJ2-3; V gene: TRBV2; D gene: -; CDR3 length: 13; clone size: -; CDR3 protein: CATAELITDTQYF; CDR3 DNA: TGTGCCACCGCTGAGCTCATCACAGATACGCAGTATTTT
J gene: TRBJ2-7; V gene: TRBV5-1; D gene: -; CDR3 length: 14; clone size: -; CDR3 protein: CASSFGTSSYEQYF; CDR3 DNA: TGCGCCAGCAGCTTTGGGACATCCAGCTACGAGCAGTACTTC
J gene: TRBJ2-2; V gene: TRBV10-2; D gene: TRBD1; CDR3 length: 15; clone size: -; CDR3 protein: CASTGDRGHGGELFF; CDR3 DNA: TGCGCCAGCACTGGGGACAGGGGGCATGGCGGGGAGCTGTTTTTT
J gene: TRBJ2-3; V gene: TRBV5-8; D gene: TRBD1; CDR3 length: 14; clone size: -; CDR3 protein: CASSYDRGLDTQYF; CDR3 DNA: TGTGCCAGCAGCTATGACAGGGGGTTGGATACGCAGTATTTT
J gene: TRBJ2-5; V gene: TRBV5-1; D gene: -; CDR3 length: 14; clone size: -; CDR3 protein: CASSLQGRQETQYF; CDR3 DNA: TGCGCCAGCAGCTTACAGGGTCGCCAAGAGACCCAGTACTTC
J gene: TRBJ1-5; V gene: TRBV27; D gene: TRBD1; CDR3 length: 15; clone size: -; CDR3 protein: CASSPRQGQNQPQHF; CDR3 DNA: TGTGCCAGCAGCCCCCGACAGGGCCAAAATCAGCCCCAGCATTTT
J gene: TRBJ2-7; V gene: TRBV19; D gene: TRBD2; CDR3 length: 15; clone size: -; CDR3 protein: CASSLTSGGRYEQYF; CDR3 DNA: TGTGCCAGTAGTTTGACTAGCGGGGGGCGCTACGAGCAGTACTTC
J gene: TRBJ2-3; V gene: TRBV9; D gene: -; CDR3 length: 15; clone size: -; CDR3 protein: CASSVGMLASDTQYF; CDR3 DNA: TGTGCCAGCAGCGTAGGAATGTTAGCATCAGATACGCAGTATTTT
J gene: TRBJ2-2; V gene: TRBV19; D gene: TRBD1; CDR3 length: 14; clone size: -; CDR3 protein: CASSMGRGTGELFF; CDR3 DNA: TGTGCCAGTAGTATGGGCAGGGGGACCGGGGAGCTGTTTTTT
J gene: TRBJ2-7; V gene: TRBV9; D gene: TRBD2; CDR3 length: 14; clone size: once; CDR3 protein: CASSEGGVAYEQYF; CDR3 DNA: TGTGCCAGCAGCGAGGGAGGGGTCGCCTACGAGCAGTACTTC
J gene: TRBJ2-3; V gene: TRBV27; D gene: -; CDR3 length: 14; clone size: -; CDR3 protein: CASSFRGNTDTQYF; CDR3 DNA: TGTGCCAGCAGTTTTCGGGGTAACACAGATACGCAGTATTTT
J gene: TRBJ1-6; V gene: TRBV30; D gene: TRBD1; CDR3 length: 14; clone size: -; CDR3 protein: CALTRGTGGSPLHF; CDR3 DNA: TGTGCCTTGACGAGGGGGACAGGGGGCTCCCCCCTCCACTTT
J gene: TRBJ2-1; V gene: TRBV2; D gene: TRBD2; CDR3 length: 13; clone size: -; CDR3 protein: CASGTSGGNEQFF; CDR3 DNA: TGTGCCAGCGGGACTAGCGGGGGAAATGAGCAGTTCTTC
J gene: TRBJ2-5; V gene: TRBV3-1/TRBV3-2; D gene: TRBD1; CDR3 length: 15; clone size: -; CDR3 protein: CASSQRGLHQETQYF; CDR3 DNA: TGTGCCAGCAGCCAGAGGGGGCTCCATCAAGAGACCCAGTACTTC
J gene: TRBJ2-3; V gene: TRBV25-1; D gene: TRBD2; CDR3 length: 17; clone size: -; CDR3 protein: CASSGRLAGGSTDTQYF; CDR3 DNA: TGTGCCAGCAGTGGCCGATTAGCGGGGGGTAGCACAGATACGCAGTATTTT
J gene: TRBJ1-2; V gene: TRBV4-1; D gene: -; CDR3 length: 14; clone size: -; CDR3 protein: CASSQDGQYYGYTF; CDR3 DNA: TGCGCCAGCAGCCAAGATGGCCAGTACTATGGCTACACCTTC
J gene: TRBJ1-3; V gene: TRBV6-2/TRBV6-3; D gene: -; CDR3 length: 17; clone size: -; CDR3 protein: CASSYSMTGNSGNTIYF; CDR3 DNA: TGTGCCAGCAGTTACTCGATGACGGGGAACTCTGGAAACACCATATATTTT
J gene: TRBJ2-7; V gene: TRBV29-1; D gene: -; CDR3 length: 12; clone size: -; CDR3 protein: CSVGSRDTQQYF; CDR3 DNA: TGCAGCGTAGGATCTAGGGACACCCAGCAGTACTTC
J gene: TRBJ2-1; V gene: TRBV7-2; D gene: TRBD2; CDR3 length: 14; clone size: -; CDR3 protein: CASSLVGTIGEQFF; CDR3 DNA: TGTGCCAGCAGCTTAGTAGGGACTATCGGTGAGCAGTTCTTC
J gene: TRBJ2-3; V gene: TRBV7-2; D gene: -; CDR3 length: 15; clone size: -; CDR3 protein: CASSLAPLRTDTQYF; CDR3 DNA: TGTGCCAGCAGCTTAGCCCCCCTGCGGACAGATACGCAGTATTTT
J gene: TRBJ2-3; V gene: TRBV5-1; D gene: -; CDR3 length: 14; clone size: -; CDR3 protein: CASSLSPGTDTQYF; CDR3 DNA: TGCGCCAGCAGCTTGAGCCCAGGGACAGATACGCAGTATTTT
J gene: TRBJ1-1; V gene: TRBV5-1; D gene: -; CDR3 length: 16; clone size: -; CDR3 protein: CASSLSTGEGGTEAFF; CDR3 DNA: TGCGCCAGCAGCTTGAGCACTGGGGAGGGAGGCACTGAAGCTTTCTTT
J gene: TRBJ2-3; V gene: TRBV5-1; D gene: TRBD2; CDR3 length: 14; clone size: -; CDR3 protein: CASSSLAGGDTQYF; CDR3 DNA: TGCGCCAGCAGCTCACTAGCGGGGGGAGATACGCAGTATTTT
J gene: TRBJ2-5; V gene: TRBV5-1; D gene: -; CDR3 length: 13; clone size: -; CDR3 protein: CASSRDRRETQYF; CDR3 DNA: TGCGCCAGCAGCCGAGACAGGAGGGAGACCCAGTACTTC
J gene: TRBJ1-2; V gene: TRBV15; D gene: -; CDR3 length: 15; clone size: -; CDR3 protein: CATSRELEANYGYTF; CDR3 DNA: TGTGCCACCAGCAGAGAGTTGGAGGCGAACTATGGCTACACCTTC
J gene: TRBJ1-1; V gene: TRBV29-1; D gene: -; CDR3 length: 14; clone size: -; CDR3 protein: CSAGEGSVDTEAFF; CDR3 DNA: TGCAGCGCTGGGGAGGGCTCGGTGGACACTGAAGCTTTCTTT
J gene: TRBJ2-5; V gene: TRBV2; D gene: -; CDR3 length: 17; clone size: -; CDR3 protein: CASSDRLTGPGGETQYF; CDR3 DNA: TGTGCCAGCAGTGATCGACTCACAGGGCCGGGCGGGGAGACCCAGTACTTC
J gene: TRBJ1-1; V gene: TRBV3-1/TRBV3-2; D gene: TRBD1; CDR3 length: 15; clone size: -; CDR3 protein: CASLGLQRGRAEAFF; CDR3 DNA: TGTGCCAGCCTGGGTCTCCAAAGGGGGCGAGCTGAAGCTTTCTTT
J gene: TRBJ2-2; V gene: TRBV5-1; D gene: TRBD2; CDR3 length: 17; clone size: -; CDR3 protein: CASSLARGGLFSGELFF; CDR3 DNA: TGCGCCAGCAGCTTGGCGCGGGGGGGCCTTTTTTCCGGGGAGCTGTTTTTT
J gene: TRBJ2-5; V gene: TRBV9; D gene: TRBD2; CDR3 length: 15; clone size: -; CDR3 protein: CASSRRTSGGETQYF; CDR3 DNA: TGTGCCAGCAGCAGAAGGACTAGCGGGGGTGAGACCCAGTACTTC
J gene: TRBJ2-1; V gene: TRBV27; D gene: -; CDR3 length: 16; clone size: -; CDR3 protein: CASSLSLGSPYNEQFF; CDR3 DNA: TGTGCCAGCAGTTTATCGTTGGGTAGCCCCTACAATGAGCAGTTCTTC
J gene: TRBJ1-5; V gene: TRBV27; D gene: -; CDR3 length: 17; clone size: -; CDR3 protein: CASSPQFIGLMNQPQHF; CDR3 DNA: TGTGCCAGCAGTCCCCAATTCATCGGACTGATGAATCAGCCCCAGCATTTT
J gene: TRBJ1-1; V gene: TRBV18; D gene: -; CDR3 length: 16; clone size: -; CDR3 protein: CASSPRGTGLNTEAFF; CDR3 DNA: TGTGCCAGCTCACCACGGGGAACAGGACTGAACACTGAAGCTTTCTTT
J gene: TRBJ2-7; V gene: TRBV27; D gene: TRBD1; CDR3 length: 19; clone size: -; CDR3 protein: CASSSSRRGLRLSSYEQYF; CDR3 DNA: TGTGCCAGCAGTTCCTCTCGCAGGGGGCTCCGCTTAAGCTCCTACGAGCAGTACTTC
J gene: TRBJ1-4; V gene: TRBV7-2; D gene: -; CDR3 length: 13; clone size: -; CDR3 protein: CASSFRTAEKLFF; CDR3 DNA: TGTGCCAGCAGCTTCAGGACAGCTGAAAAACTGTTTTTT
J gene: TRBJ2-6; V gene: TRBV15; D gene: -; CDR3 length: 21; clone size: few; CDR3 protein: CATSREGFSDNGFSGANVLTF; CDR3 DNA: TGTGCCACCAGCAGAGAGGGTTTTTCGGACAATGGCTTCTCTGGGGCCAACGTCCTGACTTTC
J gene: TRBJ1-1; V gene: TRBV5-1; D gene: TRBD1; CDR3 length: 14; clone size: -; CDR3 protein: CASSSGGENTEAFF; CDR3 DNA: TGCGCCAGCAGCTCAGGGGGCGAGAACACTGAAGCTTTCTTT
J gene: TRBJ1-2; V gene: TRBV10-3; D gene: -; CDR3 length: 14; clone size: -; CDR3 protein: CAISDQGSFYGYTF; CDR3 DNA: TGTGCCATCAGTGACCAGGGGAGTTTCTATGGCTACACCTTC
J gene: TRBJ2-2; V gene: TRBV5-1; D gene: TRBD1; CDR3 length: 16; clone size: -; CDR3 protein: CASSLWTGSNTGELFF; CDR3 DNA: TGCGCCAGCAGCTTGTGGACAGGATCGAACACCGGGGAGCTGTTTTTT
J gene: TRBJ2-4; V gene: TRBV7-2; D gene: -; CDR3 length: 15; clone size: -; CDR3 protein: CASSLAGLAKNIQYF; CDR3 DNA: TGTGCCAGCAGCTTGGCGGGGCTAGCCAAAAACATTCAGTACTTC
J gene: TRBJ2-5; V gene: TRBV5-6; D gene: -; CDR3 length: 14; clone size: few; CDR3 protein: CASSKSGASETQYF; CDR3 DNA: TGTGCCAGCAGCAAATCAGGGGCTTCGGAGACCCAGTACTTC
J gene: TRBJ2-3; V gene: TRBV3-1/TRBV3-2; D gene: -; CDR3 length: 14; clone size: -; CDR3 protein: CASTFRDNTDTQYF; CDR3 DNA: TGTGCCAGCACCTTCCGGGACAACACAGATACGCAGTATTTT
J gene: TRBJ2-7; V gene: TRBV5-4; D gene: TRBD1; CDR3 length: 16; clone size: -; CDR3 protein: CASSLSVARQGREQYF; CDR3 DNA: TGTGCCAGCAGCTTGTCCGTAGCTCGACAGGGTCGAGAGCAGTACTTC
J gene: TRBJ2-7; V gene: TRBV2; D gene: -; CDR3 length: 14; clone size: -; CDR3 protein: CASSPQGLLYEQYF; CDR3 DNA: TGTGCCAGCAGTCCTCAGGGACTTCTCTACGAGCAGTACTTC
J gene: TRBJ2-1; V gene: TRBV13; D gene: TRBD2; CDR3 length: 18; clone size: -; CDR3 protein: CASSSGLAGGSSYNEQFF; CDR3 DNA: TGTGCCAGCAGCTCGGGACTAGCGGGGGGTAGCTCCTACAATGAGCAGTTCTTC
J gene: TRBJ1-2; V gene: TRBV29-1; D gene: TRBD1; CDR3 length: 13; clone size: -; CDR3 protein: CSAGQGRGYGYTF; CDR3 DNA: TGCAGCGCCGGACAGGGCCGCGGCTATGGCTACACCTTC
J gene: TRBJ2-7; V gene: TRBV2; D gene: -; CDR3 length: 14; clone size: -; CDR3 protein: CASSEVGGSYEQYF; CDR3 DNA: TGTGCCAGCAGTGAAGTTGGAGGTAGCTACGAGCAGTACTTC
J gene: TRBJ1-2; V gene: TRBV20-1; D gene: -; CDR3 length: 10; clone size: -; CDR3 protein: CSAILDGYTF; CDR3 DNA: TGCAGCGCGATCCTGGATGGCTACACCTTC
J gene: TRBJ2-1; V gene: TRBV6-2/TRBV6-3; D gene: TRBD1; CDR3 length: 18; clone size: -; CDR3 protein: CASSYRPRGQWIYNEQFF; CDR3 DNA: TGTGCCAGCAGTTACAGGCCCAGGGGGCAGTGGATATACAATGAGCAGTTCTTC